This T cell receptor (beta chain) originates from a study of cytotoxic CD8 clonotypes in ibrutinib-treated CLL. Study details: Timing of response sample collection was a median roughly twelve months after treatment start, with a range of 6 to 36. Points from the study as a whole: Baseline values of clonality outstripped age-matched healthy donors and followed circulating CD8+ T-cell counts. Shared public clonotypes were rare, and on treatment they either got smaller or stayed the same.

Germline CDR1 and CDR2: MGHDK and SYGVNS. The V gene end was trimmed by 4 bases and the J gene end by 3 bases; junction bases not matched to a gene: 7. The CDR3 is 15 residues long. The data were produced by immunoSEQ multiplex PCR, yet TCRdb's version contains in-frame clones alone and is incomplete. The data hold about 140,000 clones, with about 84% observed a single time. About this clone: Antigen specificity is unknown.

The sequenced sample was PBMCs, obtained after 36 months of ibrutinib treatment. The rearrangement joins TRBV25-1 to TRBJ2-7; 9 bases are a match to TRBD1. The source is a human donor with chronic lymphocytic leukemia. DNA for the CDR3: TGTGCCAGCAGTGGCCACCGGGACAGGGTCTACGAGCAGTACTTC. It is translated as CASSGHRDRVYEQYF.